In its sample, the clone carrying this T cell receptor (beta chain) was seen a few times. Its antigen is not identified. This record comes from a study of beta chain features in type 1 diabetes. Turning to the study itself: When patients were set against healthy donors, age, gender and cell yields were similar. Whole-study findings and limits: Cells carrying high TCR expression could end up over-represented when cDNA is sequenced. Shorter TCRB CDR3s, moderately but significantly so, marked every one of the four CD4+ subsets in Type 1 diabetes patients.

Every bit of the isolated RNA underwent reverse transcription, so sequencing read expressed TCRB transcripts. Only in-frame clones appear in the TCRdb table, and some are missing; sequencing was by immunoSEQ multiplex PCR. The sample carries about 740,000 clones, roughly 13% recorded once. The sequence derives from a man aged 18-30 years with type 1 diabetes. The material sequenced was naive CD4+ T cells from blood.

CDR3 nucleotide sequence: TGTGCCAGCACCGGAGGCACAGGTGCACGGGGGCACGAGCAGTACTTC. It yields the protein CASTGGTGARGHEQYF. V gene TRBV11-2 combines with J gene TRBJ2-7; the D call may be TRBD1 or TRBD2 (6 bases each). This CDR3 is built from 16 residues. Trimming stripped 7 bases from V and 5 bases from J, with 24 bases between. CDR1 and CDR2 (germline): SGHAT, FQNNGV.